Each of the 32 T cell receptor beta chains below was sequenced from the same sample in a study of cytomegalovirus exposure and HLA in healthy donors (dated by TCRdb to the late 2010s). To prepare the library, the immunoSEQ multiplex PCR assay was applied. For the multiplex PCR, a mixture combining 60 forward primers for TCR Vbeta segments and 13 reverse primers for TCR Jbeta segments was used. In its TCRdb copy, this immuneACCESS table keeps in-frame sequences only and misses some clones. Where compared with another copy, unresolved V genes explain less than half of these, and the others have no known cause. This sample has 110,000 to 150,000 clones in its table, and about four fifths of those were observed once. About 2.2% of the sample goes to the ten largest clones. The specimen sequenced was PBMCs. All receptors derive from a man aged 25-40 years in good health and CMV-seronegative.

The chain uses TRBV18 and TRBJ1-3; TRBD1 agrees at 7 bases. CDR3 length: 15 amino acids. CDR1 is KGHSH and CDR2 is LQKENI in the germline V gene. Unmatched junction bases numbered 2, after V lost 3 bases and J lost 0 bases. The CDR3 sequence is CASSPGQSSGNTIYF. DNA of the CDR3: TGTGCCAGCTCACCGGGACAGAGCTCTGGAAACACCATATATTTT.

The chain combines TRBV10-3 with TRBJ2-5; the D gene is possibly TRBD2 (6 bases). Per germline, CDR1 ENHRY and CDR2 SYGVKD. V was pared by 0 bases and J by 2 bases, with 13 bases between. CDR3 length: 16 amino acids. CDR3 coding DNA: TGTGCCATCAGTGAGTCGATCGGGAGAGGTCAAGAGACCCAGTACTTC. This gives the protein CAISESIGRGQETQYF.

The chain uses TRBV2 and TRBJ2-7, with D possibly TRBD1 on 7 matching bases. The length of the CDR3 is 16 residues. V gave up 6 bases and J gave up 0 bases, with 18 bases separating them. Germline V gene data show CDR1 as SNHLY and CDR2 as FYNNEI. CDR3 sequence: CASSSERGTASYEQYF. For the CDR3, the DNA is TGTGCCAGCAGCTCAGAACGCGGGACAGCCTCCTACGAGCAGTACTTC.

CDR3 loop: CASSLVLAASTDTQYF. CDR3 in DNA: TGTGCCAGCAGCTTAGTCCTAGCGGCTAGCACAGATACGCAGTATTTT. The chain carries TRBV7-9 and TRBJ2-3; TRBD2 agrees at 7 bases. The V segment lost 1 base and the J segment 0 bases; nucleotides outside the gene matches: 4. Germline V gives CDR1 SEHNR, CDR2 FQNEAQ (reference sequence). This CDR3 spans 16 amino acids.

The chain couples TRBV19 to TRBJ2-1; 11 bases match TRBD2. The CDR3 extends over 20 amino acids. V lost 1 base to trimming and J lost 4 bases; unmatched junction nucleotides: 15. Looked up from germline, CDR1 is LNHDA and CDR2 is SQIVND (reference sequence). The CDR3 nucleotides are TGTGCCAGTAGTATAGGGGAGGGACTAGCGGTGCTAAGAGGATACAATGAGCAGTTCTTC. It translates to CASSIGEGLAVLRGYNEQFF.

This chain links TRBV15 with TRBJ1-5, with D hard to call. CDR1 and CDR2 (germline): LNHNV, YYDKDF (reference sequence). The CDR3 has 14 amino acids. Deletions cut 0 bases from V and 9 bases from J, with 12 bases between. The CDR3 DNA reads TGTGCCACCAGCAGAGAGCGGGGAAGGTGGCCCCAGCATTTT. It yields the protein CATSRERGRWPQHF.

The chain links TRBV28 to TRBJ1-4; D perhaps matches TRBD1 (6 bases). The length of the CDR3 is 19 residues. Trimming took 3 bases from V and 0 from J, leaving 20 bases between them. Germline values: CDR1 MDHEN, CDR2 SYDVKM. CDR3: CASSFQGFSIVATNEKLFF. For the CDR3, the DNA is TGTGCCAGCAGTTTCCAGGGGTTCTCTATAGTTGCAACTAATGAAAAACTGTTTTTT. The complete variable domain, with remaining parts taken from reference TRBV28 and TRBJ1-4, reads DVKVTQSSRYLVKRTGEKVFLECVQDMDHENMFWYRQDPGLGLRLIYFSYDVKMKEKGDIPEGYSVSREKKERFSLILESASTNQTSMYLCASSFQGFSIVATNEKLFFGSGTQLSVL.

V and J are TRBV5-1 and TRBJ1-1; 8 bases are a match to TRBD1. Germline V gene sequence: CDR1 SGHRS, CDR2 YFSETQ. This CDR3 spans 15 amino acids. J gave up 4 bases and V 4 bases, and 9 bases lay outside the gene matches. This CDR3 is CASSKTGGGGTEAFF. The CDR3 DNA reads TGCGCCAGCAGCAAAACAGGGGGAGGGGGCACTGAAGCTTTCTTT.

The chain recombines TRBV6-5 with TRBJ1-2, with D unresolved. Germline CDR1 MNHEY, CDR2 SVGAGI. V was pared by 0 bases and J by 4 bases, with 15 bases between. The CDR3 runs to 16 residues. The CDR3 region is CASSYSEALTIYGYTF. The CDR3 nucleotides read TGTGCCAGCAGTTACTCAGAGGCATTAACGATCTATGGCTACACCTTC.

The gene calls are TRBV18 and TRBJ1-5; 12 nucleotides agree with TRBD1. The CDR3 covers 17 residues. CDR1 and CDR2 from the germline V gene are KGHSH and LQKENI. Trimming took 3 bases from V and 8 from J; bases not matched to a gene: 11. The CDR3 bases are TGTGCCAGCTCACCGACGTACGGGACAGGGGGCCAGAAGCCCCAGCATTTT. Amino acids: CASSPTYGTGGQKPQHF.

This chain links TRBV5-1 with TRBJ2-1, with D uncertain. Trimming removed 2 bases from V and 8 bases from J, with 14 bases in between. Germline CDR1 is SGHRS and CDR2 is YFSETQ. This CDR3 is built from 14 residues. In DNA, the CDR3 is TGCGCCAGCAGCTTTGGTAGTATTATCGATGAGCAGTTCTTC. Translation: CASSFGSIIDEQFF.

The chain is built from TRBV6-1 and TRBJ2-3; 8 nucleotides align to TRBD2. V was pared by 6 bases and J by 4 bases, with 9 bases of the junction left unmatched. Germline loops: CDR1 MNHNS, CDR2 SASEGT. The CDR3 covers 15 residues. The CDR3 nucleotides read TGTGCCAGCAGAAGAACGGGACTAGGGCCAGATACGCAGTATTTT. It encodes CASRRTGLGPDTQYF.

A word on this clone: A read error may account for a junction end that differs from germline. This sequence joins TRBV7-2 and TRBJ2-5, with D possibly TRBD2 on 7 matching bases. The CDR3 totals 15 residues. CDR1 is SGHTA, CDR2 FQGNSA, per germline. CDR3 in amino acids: CASLPWAGGLESQYF. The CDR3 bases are TGTGCCAGCCTCCCGTGGGCCGGGGGGCTAGAGAGCCAGTACTTC.

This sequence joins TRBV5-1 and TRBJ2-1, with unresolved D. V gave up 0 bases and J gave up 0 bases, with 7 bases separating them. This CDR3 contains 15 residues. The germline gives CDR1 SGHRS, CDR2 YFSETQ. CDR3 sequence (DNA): TGCGCCAGCAGCTTGGTGGGCAGCTCCTACAATGAGCAGTTCTTC. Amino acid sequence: CASSLVGSSYNEQFF.

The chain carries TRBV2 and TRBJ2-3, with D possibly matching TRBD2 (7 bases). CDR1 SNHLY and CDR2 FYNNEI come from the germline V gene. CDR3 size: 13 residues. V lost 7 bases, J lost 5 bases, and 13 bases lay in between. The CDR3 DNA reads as TGTGCCAGCATCGGCGGGGGCGGAGATACGCAGTATTTT. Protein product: CASIGGGGDTQYF.

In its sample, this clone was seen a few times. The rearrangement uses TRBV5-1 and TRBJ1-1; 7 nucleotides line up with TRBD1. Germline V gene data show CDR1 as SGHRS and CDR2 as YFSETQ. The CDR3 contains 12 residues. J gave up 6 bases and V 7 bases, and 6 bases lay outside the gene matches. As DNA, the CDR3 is TGCGCCAGCCGACAGGGTCGGGCTGAAGCTTTCTTT. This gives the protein CASRQGRAEAFF.

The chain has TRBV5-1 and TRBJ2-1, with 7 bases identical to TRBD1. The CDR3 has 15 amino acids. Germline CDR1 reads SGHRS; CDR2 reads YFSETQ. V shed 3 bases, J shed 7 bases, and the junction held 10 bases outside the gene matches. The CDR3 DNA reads TGCGCCAGCAGCTCTGCGGACAGGCTTTATAATGAGCAGTTCTTC. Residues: CASSSADRLYNEQFF.

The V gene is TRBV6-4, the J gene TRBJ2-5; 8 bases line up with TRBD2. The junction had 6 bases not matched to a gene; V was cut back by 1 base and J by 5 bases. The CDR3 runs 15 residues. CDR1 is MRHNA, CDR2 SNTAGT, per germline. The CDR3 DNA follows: TGTGCCAGCAGTGACTTGGGTAGCGGGGACGAGACCCAGTACTTC. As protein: CASSDLGSGDETQYF.

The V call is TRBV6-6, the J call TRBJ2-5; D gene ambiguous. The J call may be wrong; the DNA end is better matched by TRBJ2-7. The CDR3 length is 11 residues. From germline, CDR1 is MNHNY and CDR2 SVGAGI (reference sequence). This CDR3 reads CASSNNYEQYF. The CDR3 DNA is TGTGCCAGCAGTAACAACTACGAGCAGTACTTC.

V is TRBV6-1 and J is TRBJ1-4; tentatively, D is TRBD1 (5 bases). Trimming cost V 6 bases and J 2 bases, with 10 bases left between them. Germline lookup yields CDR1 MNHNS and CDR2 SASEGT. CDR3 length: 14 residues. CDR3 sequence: CASRAGITNEKLFF. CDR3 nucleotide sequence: TGTGCCAGCAGGGCAGGGATCACTAATGAAAAACTGTTTTTT.

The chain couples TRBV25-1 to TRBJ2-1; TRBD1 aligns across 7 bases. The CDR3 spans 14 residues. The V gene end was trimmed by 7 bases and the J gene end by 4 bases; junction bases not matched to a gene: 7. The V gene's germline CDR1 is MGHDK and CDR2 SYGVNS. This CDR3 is CASTGRGWYNEQFF. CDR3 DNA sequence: TGTGCCAGCACGGGCAGGGGGTGGTACAATGAGCAGTTCTTC.

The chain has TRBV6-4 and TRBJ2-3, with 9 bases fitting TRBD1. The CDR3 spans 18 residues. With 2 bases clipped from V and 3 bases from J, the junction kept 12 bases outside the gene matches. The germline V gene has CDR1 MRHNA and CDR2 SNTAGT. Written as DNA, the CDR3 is TGTGCCAGCAGTGACGGACTAGGGCGGACAGGGGCGACAGATACGCAGTATTTT. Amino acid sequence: CASSDGLGRTGATDTQYF.

This chain's CDR3 is CASSVRADRGFTF. CDR3 bases: TGTGCCAGTAGTGTGAGAGCGGACAGGGGTTTTACCTTC. The J gene is TRBJ1-2, the V gene TRBV19; 9 nucleotides align to TRBD1. CDR3 length equals 13 residues. Germline CDR1 LNHDA, CDR2 SQIVND (reference sequence). J lost 14 bases, V lost 5 bases, and 12 bases had no gene match. The full variable domain, in which reference TRBV19 and TRBJ1-2 provide the parts outside the CDR3, is DGGITQSPKYLFRKEGQNVTLSCEQNLNHDAMYWYRQDPGQGLRLIYYSQIVNDFQKGDIAEGYSVSREKKESFPLTVTSAQKNPTAFYLCASSVRADRGFTFGSGTRLTVV.

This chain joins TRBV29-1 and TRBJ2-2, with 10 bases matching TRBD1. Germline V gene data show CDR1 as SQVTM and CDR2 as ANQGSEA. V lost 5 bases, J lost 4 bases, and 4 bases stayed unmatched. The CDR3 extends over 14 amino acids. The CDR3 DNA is TGCAGCGTTCGACAGGGGGCTGGCACCGGGGAGCTGTTTTTT. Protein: CSVRQGAGTGELFF.

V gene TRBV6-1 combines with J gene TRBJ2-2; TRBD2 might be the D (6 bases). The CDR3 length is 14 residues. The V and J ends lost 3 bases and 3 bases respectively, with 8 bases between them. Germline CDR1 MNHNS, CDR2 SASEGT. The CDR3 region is CASSDSGDTGELFF. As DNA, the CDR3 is TGTGCCAGCAGTGATTCGGGGGACACCGGGGAGCTGTTTTTT.

The CDR3 here is CASGRASGRAYGADTQYF. The CDR3 DNA follows: TGTGCTAGTGGCCGAGCTAGCGGGAGGGCGTATGGAGCAGATACGCAGTATTTT. The chain employs TRBV12-5 and TRBJ2-3; TRBD2 matches 12 bases. The V gene's germline CDR1 is LGHNT and CDR2 FRNRAP. CDR3 length: 18 residues. Unmatched junction bases numbered 14, after V lost 6 bases and J lost 4 bases.

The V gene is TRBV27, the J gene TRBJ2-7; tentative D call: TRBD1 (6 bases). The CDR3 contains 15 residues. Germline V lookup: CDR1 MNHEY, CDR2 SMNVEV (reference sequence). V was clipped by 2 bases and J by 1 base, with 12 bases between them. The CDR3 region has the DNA TGTGCCAGCAGTTTACGAGGGGGTTTGTCCTACGAGCAGTACTTC. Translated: CASSLRGGLSYEQYF.

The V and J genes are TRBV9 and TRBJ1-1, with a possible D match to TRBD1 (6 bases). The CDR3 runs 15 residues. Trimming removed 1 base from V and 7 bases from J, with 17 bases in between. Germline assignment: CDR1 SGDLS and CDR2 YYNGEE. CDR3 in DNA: TGTGCCAGCAGCGTACCCCCACAGGGATTGGGTGAAGCTTTCTTT. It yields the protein CASSVPPQGLGEAFF.

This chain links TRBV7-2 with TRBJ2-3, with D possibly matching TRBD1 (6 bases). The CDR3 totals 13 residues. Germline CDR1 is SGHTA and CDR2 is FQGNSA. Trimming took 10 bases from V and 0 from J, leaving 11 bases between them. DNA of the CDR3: TGTGCCACCCGGACAGCTAGCACAGATACGCAGTATTTT. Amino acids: CATRTASTDTQYF.

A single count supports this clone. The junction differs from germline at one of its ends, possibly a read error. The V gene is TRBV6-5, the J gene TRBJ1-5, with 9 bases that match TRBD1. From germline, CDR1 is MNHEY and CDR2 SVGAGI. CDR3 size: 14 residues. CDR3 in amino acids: CASRGQGYGQPQNF. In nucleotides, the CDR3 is TGTGCCAGCAGGGGACAGGGATATGGTCAGCCCCAGAATTTT.

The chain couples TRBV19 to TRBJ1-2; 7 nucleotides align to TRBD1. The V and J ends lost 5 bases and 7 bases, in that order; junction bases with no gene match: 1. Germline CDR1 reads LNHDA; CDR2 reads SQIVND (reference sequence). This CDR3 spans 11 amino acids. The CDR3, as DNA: TGTGCCAGTAGTGACAGGGTTGGCTACACCTTC. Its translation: CASSDRVGYTF.

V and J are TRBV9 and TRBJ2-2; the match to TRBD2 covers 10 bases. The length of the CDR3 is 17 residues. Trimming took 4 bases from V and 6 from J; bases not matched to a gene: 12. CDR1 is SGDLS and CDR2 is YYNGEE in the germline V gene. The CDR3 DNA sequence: TGTGCCAGCAGCCTTCAGGGGCTAGCGGGAGTCTCCGGGGAGCTGTTTTTT. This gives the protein CASSLQGLAGVSGELFF.